This T cell receptor (beta chain) came from a study of blood T cell dynamics during melanoma immunotherapy. Whole-study context: Standard first-line treatment here was pembrolizumab or nivolumab plus ipilimumab in metastatic melanoma.

Indicated time point: pre-treatment baseline. Sequencing was performed with immunoSEQ multiplex PCR; in TCRdb, only in-frame clones are kept and a portion is missing. The sample contains about 22,000 clones, 89% of which appear only once. This clone was found once. The trim removed 0 bases at V and 1 base at J, leaving 3 bases unmatched. The CDR3 consists of 15 residues. CDR1 MNHEY and CDR2 SVGAGI come from the germline V gene. This rearrangement joins TRBV6-5 to TRBJ2-7; 7 bases are a match to TRBD2. Sequencing used blood, obtained from a patient treated with checkpoint blockade. The TCR was taken from a human donor with melanoma. CDR3 loop: CASSYSGGRSYEQYF. The CDR3 DNA reads as TGTGCCAGCAGTTACTCGGGCGGGAGATCCTACGAGCAGTACTTC.